The 8 T cell receptor beta chains presented below share a single source sample, sequenced in a study of T cells in localized non-small cell lung cancer. Sequencing used immunoSEQ multiplex PCR; TCRdb keeps in-frame clones, though not all of them. Here the sample spans 1,100 or so clones, 23% being singletons. The sample consisted of normal lung tissue next to the tumor, taken before any cancer treatment. The receptors shown here come from a man aged 40 to 70 with stage I lung adenocarcinoma.

The chain links TRBV14 to TRBJ2-7; D remains ambiguous. Between the trimmed V and J ends, which lost 1 base and 5 bases, there was a span of 12 bases. The CDR3 consists of 14 residues. Germline V gene sequence: CDR1 SGHDN, CDR2 FVKESK. As DNA, the CDR3 is TGTGCCAGCAGCCAAGCGAGCCTGCTTAACGAGCAGTACTTC. As protein: CASSQASLLNEQYF.

The chain joins TRBV2 to TRBJ2-1, with a possible D match to TRBD2 (5 bases). CDR1 is SNHLY and CDR2 is FYNNEI in the germline V gene. This CDR3 has 13 residues. Trimming removed 7 bases from V and 5 bases from J, with 12 bases in between. The chain's CDR3 is CASMRARDNEQFF. DNA for the CDR3: TGTGCCAGCATGAGGGCGAGGGACAATGAGCAGTTCTTC. Full variable domain (remainder filled in from reference TRBV2 and TRBJ2-1): EPEVTQTPSHQVTQMGQEVILRCVPISNHLYFYWYRQILGQKVEFLVSFYNNEISEKSEIFDDQFSVERPDGSNFTLKIRSTKLEDSAMYFCASMRARDNEQFFGPGTRLTVL.

A few counts support this clone. The chain links TRBV7-2 to TRBJ1-5; D is undetermined. Germline CDR1 and CDR2: SGHTA and FQGNSA. The CDR3 runs to 13 residues. Trimming shortened V by 3 bases and J by 3 bases, and 6 bases separated the two germline ends. The CDR3: CASSFSSNQPQHF. CDR3 sequence (DNA): TGTGCCAGCAGCTTTAGCTCCAATCAGCCCCAGCATTTT.

This clone was counted a few times. The chain joins TRBV28 to TRBJ1-4; tentative D call: TRBD1 (6 bases). Germline-derived CDR1 and CDR2 are MDHEN and SYDVKM. The CDR3 totals 14 residues. Trimming left V 1 base short and J 8 bases short, with 11 bases between. Here the CDR3 DNA reads TGTGCCAGCAGTTTATCAGGGGATCGAGAAAAACTGTTTTTT. As protein: CASSLSGDREKLFF. Full variable domain (remainder filled in from reference TRBV28 and TRBJ1-4): DVKVTQSSRYLVKRTGEKVFLECVQDMDHENMFWYRQDPGLGLRLIYFSYDVKMKEKGDIPEGYSVSREKKERFSLILESASTNQTSMYLCASSLSGDREKLFFGSGTQLSVL.

The chain employs TRBV30 and TRBJ2-6; no firm D call. The CDR3 sequence is 13 residues long. Germline lookup yields CDR1 GTSNPN and CDR2 SVGIG (reference sequence). V was trimmed by 8 bases and J by 2 bases, leaving 10 bases between them. The CDR3 protein is CARRQTGANVLTF. CDR3 nucleotide sequence: TGTGCCAGAAGACAAACTGGGGCCAACGTCCTGACTTTC.

This clone was seen more than once but under ten times. V gene TRBV5-1 combines with J gene TRBJ2-1, with 8 bases matching TRBD2. V gave up 3 bases and J gave up 4 bases; unmatched junction bases: 9. The CDR3 covers 16 residues. Germline V gene data show CDR1 as SGHRS and CDR2 as YFSETQ. The CDR3 coding sequence is TGCGCCAGCAGCTCGGCCGGGACTAGTAGGTACAATGAGCAGTTCTTC. This codes for CASSSAGTSRYNEQFF.

This clone was found a few times. This chain joins TRBV19 and TRBJ2-2; possible D gene TRBD1, 5 bases. This CDR3 is built from 16 residues. CDR1 is LNHDA, CDR2 SQIVND, per germline (reference sequence). V was cut by 4 bases and J by 5 bases, with 17 bases left in between. CDR3: CASSRGRSAITGELFF. The CDR3 coding sequence is TGTGCCAGTAGTAGGGGCAGATCAGCTATTACCGGGGAGCTGTTTTTT. Complete variable domain (other parts from reference TRBV19 and TRBJ2-2): DGGITQSPKYLFRKEGQNVTLSCEQNLNHDAMYWYRQDPGQGLRLIYYSQIVNDFQKGDIAEGYSVSREKKESFPLTVTSAQKNPTAFYLCASSRGRSAITGELFFGEGSRLTVL.

By share, this clone counts as medium-sized. The chain couples TRBV11-3 to TRBJ2-1; TRBD1 aligns across 7 bases. This CDR3 comprises 15 residues. Germline assignment: CDR1 SGHNT and CDR2 YENEEA. Germline trimming cut 5 bases from V and 3 bases from J; bases unmatched to any gene: 7. CDR3 sequence: CASSPSRTGYNEQFF. The DNA of the CDR3 is TGTGCCAGCAGCCCCTCCCGGACAGGCTACAATGAGCAGTTCTTC.